The 5 T cell receptor beta chains below were found in one sample sequenced in a study of cytomegalovirus exposure and HLA in healthy donors. The PCR contained 60 Vbeta and 13 Jbeta primers. Measured with immunoSEQ multiplex PCR; TCRdb has only the in-frame clones, and not every one. The specimen's table records around 140,000 clones. Sequences were obtained from PBMCs. The receptors stem from a woman aged 45-65 years in good health and CMV-seronegative.

The chain couples TRBV5-1 to TRBJ2-7, with a tentative D call TRBD2 (6 bases). The V end lost 0 bases, the J end lost 2 bases, and 12 bases lay between the germline ends. There are 15 residues in the CDR3. Germline CDR1 reads SGHRS; CDR2 reads YFSETQ. The CDR3 spells CASSLEGGVAYEQYF. Written as DNA, the CDR3 is TGCGCCAGCAGCTTGGAGGGCGGGGTCGCCTACGAGCAGTACTTC.

The genes are TRBV28 and TRBJ2-5; 9 nucleotides align to TRBD1. This CDR3 spans 17 amino acids. Looked up from germline, CDR1 is MDHEN and CDR2 is SYDVKM. The V and J ends lost 6 bases and 4 bases, in that order; junction bases with no gene match: 15. CDR3 sequence: CASSNRGPISGRETQYF. The CDR3 nucleotides read TGTGCCAGCAGCAACAGGGGGCCAATATCCGGTCGAGAGACCCAGTACTTC.

This rearrangement joins TRBV9 to TRBJ2-3, with D possibly being TRBD2 (6 bases). Germline V gene lookup returns CDR1 SGDLS and CDR2 YYNGEE. V gave up 4 bases and J gave up 6 bases, with 15 bases separating them. The CDR3 extends over 14 amino acids. The DNA for the CDR3 is TGTGCCAGCAGCCTAATAGCTGGAGGGGATACGCAGTATTTT. Translated, it gives CASSLIAGGDTQYF.

The V call is TRBV6-5, the J call TRBJ1-1, with D uncertain. CDR3 length: 12 residues. Per the germline V gene, CDR1 is MNHEY and CDR2 is SVGAGI. The V end was cut by 6 bases, the J end by 4 bases, with 9 bases between. The CDR3 DNA sequence: TGTGCCAGCAGCCGAGGGTCCACTGAAGCTTTCTTT. The encoded protein is CASSRGSTEAFF.

This chain's CDR3 is CASSPGTVKGYTF. The CDR3, as DNA: TGTGCCAGCAGCCCCGGGACAGTAAAAGGCTACACCTTC. This chain connects TRBV11-2 to TRBJ1-2; 7 bases map to TRBD1. This CDR3 contains 13 residues. V lost 5 bases and J lost 8; bases outside the gene matches: 8. Germline CDR1 and CDR2: SGHAT and FQNNGV.